These 29 T cell receptor beta chains share one sample of origin, sequenced in a study of shared clonotypes between healthy human individuals. Profiling relied on immunoSEQ multiplex PCR, and the TCRdb table lists in-frame clones only, not all of them. Counted here are hundreds of thousands of clones, about 74% occurring once; the ten biggest clones make up approximately 1.8%. Sequencing was done on a sample of memory CD4+ T cells sorted from blood. Subset noted: CD45RA-negative fraction. These receptors were taken from a young woman in good health.

This clone has just a few counts. The rearrangement uses TRBV16 and TRBJ2-7; no clear D gene. The CDR3 runs 12 residues. V was pared by 3 bases and J by 3 bases, with 6 bases between. Germline V CDR1 and CDR2: KGHSY, FQNENV. CDR3 bases: TGTGCCAGCAGCCAGTCGGACTACGAGCAGTACTTC. This sequence encodes CASSQSDYEQYF.

The chain combines TRBV2 with TRBJ2-7; D is possibly TRBD2 (6 bases). The CDR3 runs to 17 residues. Trimming removed 3 bases from V and 2 bases from J, with 20 bases in between. CDR1 and CDR2 (germline): SNHLY, FYNNEI. DNA of the CDR3: TGTGCCAGCAGTGACCTTGGGGGGTTTGGTGGGACCTACGAGCAGTACTTC. Translation: CASSDLGGFGGTYEQYF.

The chain carries TRBV29-1 and TRBJ2-5; 9 bases line up with TRBD1. This CDR3 comprises 13 residues. From germline, CDR1 is SQVTM and CDR2 ANQGSEA. V trimming: 4 bases; J trimming: 2 bases; junction bases outside the gene matches: 2. The CDR3, as DNA: TGCAGCGTTGCCGGGACAGGGCAAGAGACCCAGTACTTC. Encoded protein: CSVAGTGQETQYF. The variable domain in full, completed from reference TRBV29-1 and TRBJ2-5, reads SAVISQKPSRDICQRGTSLTIQCQVDSQVTMMFWYRQQPGQSLTLIATANQGSEATYESGFVIDKFPISRPNLTFSTLTVSNMSPEDSSIYLCSVAGTGQETQYFGPGTRLLVL.

Only one count was recorded for this clone. The rearrangement links TRBV2 to TRBJ1-4, with 9 bases aligning to TRBD1. Trimming removed 6 bases from V and 3 bases from J; junction bases left unmatched: 2. This CDR3 contains 14 residues. Germline-derived CDR1 and CDR2 are SNHLY and FYNNEI. The CDR3 DNA follows: TGTGCCAGCAGACAGGGGGCTGCTAATGAAAAACTGTTTTTT. Its translation: CASRQGAANEKLFF.

V usage is TRBV11-3 and J usage is TRBJ2-3, with a weak D call TRBD2 (5 bases). Trimming removed 5 bases from V and 6 bases from J, with 12 bases in between. Looked up from germline, CDR1 is SGHNT and CDR2 is YENEEA. The CDR3 is 13 residues long. The CDR3 region has the DNA TGTGCCAGCAGCCCGAGGAGGTACGATACGCAGTATTTT. Protein product: CASSPRRYDTQYF.

As to this clone: The same CDR3 also results from other DNA sequences found in this sample. The V call is TRBV5-1, the J call TRBJ2-1, with 8 bases fitting TRBD2. This CDR3 comprises 15 residues. Losses at the gene ends were 2 bases for V and 4 bases for J; bases not matched to a gene: 5. Germline lookup yields CDR1 SGHRS and CDR2 YFSETQ. CDR3 sequence: CASSFSSSGYNEQFF. In nucleotides, the CDR3 is TGCGCCAGCAGCTTCTCGTCTAGCGGGTACAATGAGCAGTTCTTC.

The chain links TRBV25-1 to TRBJ1-5; 7 bases agree with TRBD1. Trimming took 5 bases from V and 4 from J; bases not matched to a gene: 8. CDR3 length: 15 residues. CDR1 and CDR2 from the germline V gene are MGHDK and SYGVNS. The CDR3 region has the DNA TGTGCCAGCAGTCCCCTCGAACAGGGGAATCAGCCCCAGCATTTT. It is translated as CASSPLEQGNQPQHF.

The gene calls are TRBV28 and TRBJ1-2, with no clear D. The V gene lost 6 bases and the J gene lost 2 bases, with 13 bases spanning the gap. The CDR3 sequence is 14 residues long. Germline V gives CDR1 MDHEN, CDR2 SYDVKM. CDR3 nucleotides: TGTGCCAGCAGCTCCTCGGGGTTAAACTATGGCTACACCTTC. Translating it yields CASSSSGLNYGYTF.

CDR3 residues: CASSLSGRVVNTEAFF. The CDR3 DNA reads TGTGCCAGCAGTTTATCCGGCAGGGTGGTGAACACTGAAGCTTTCTTT. The J gene is TRBJ1-1, the V gene TRBV27; D is perhaps TRBD1 (5 bases). The ends were cut back, 0 bases at V and 0 bases at J, with 11 bases in the middle. The CDR3 is 16 amino acids. The germline V gene has CDR1 MNHEY and CDR2 SMNVEV (reference sequence).

This sequence joins TRBV2 and TRBJ2-2, with D possibly matching TRBD2 (5 bases). V was trimmed by 8 bases and J by 0 bases, leaving 10 bases between them. This CDR3 is built from 14 residues. Germline lookup yields CDR1 SNHLY and CDR2 FYNNEI. The CDR3 reads CASLAAANTGELFF. CDR3 bases: TGTGCCAGCCTGGCAGCGGCGAACACCGGGGAGCTGTTTTTT.

The genes are TRBV2 and TRBJ2-1; 9 bases agree with TRBD2. With 8 bases clipped from V and 6 bases from J, the junction kept 5 bases outside the gene matches. Germline V gene lookup returns CDR1 SNHLY and CDR2 FYNNEI. The CDR3 contains 13 residues. The CDR3 coding sequence is TGTGCCAGCGAGCGGGAGGTCCTCAATGAGCAGTTCTTC. Amino acids: CASEREVLNEQFF. The full variable domain, with the rest looked up from reference TRBV2 and TRBJ2-1, is EPEVTQTPSHQVTQMGQEVILRCVPISNHLYFYWYRQILGQKVEFLVSFYNNEISEKSEIFDDQFSVERPDGSNFTLKIRSTKLEDSAMYFCASEREVLNEQFFGPGTRLTVL.

This chain connects TRBV19 to TRBJ1-5; D uncertain. The CDR3 length is 14 residues. CDR1 is LNHDA and CDR2 is SQIVND in the germline V gene (reference sequence). V lost 7 bases and J 4 bases, leaving 14 bases between the germline ends. Here the CDR3 reads CASKFREINQPQHF. The DNA of the CDR3 is TGTGCCAGTAAATTCCGGGAAATTAATCAGCCCCAGCATTTT.

The chain uses TRBV4-2 and TRBJ2-3; the D gene is possibly TRBD2 (5 bases). The germline V gene encodes CDR1 LGHNA and CDR2 YNFKEQ. This CDR3 comprises 16 residues. The V end was cut by 1 base, the J end by 6 bases, with 17 bases between. This chain's CDR3 is CASSQVDLLVYDTQYF. CDR3 nucleotide sequence: TGTGCCAGCAGCCAAGTTGATTTACTAGTTTACGATACGCAGTATTTT.

This chain joins TRBV28 and TRBJ2-7; TRBD2 aligns across 8 bases. V shed 1 base, J shed 6 bases, and the junction held 11 bases outside the gene matches. Germline CDR1 and CDR2: MDHEN and SYDVKM. CDR3 length equals 16 residues. The CDR3 here is CASSLLGVAGTAEQYF. CDR3 nucleotide sequence: TGTGCCAGCAGTTTATTGGGAGTAGCGGGAACCGCCGAGCAGTACTTC.

The chain is built from TRBV19 and TRBJ2-5; D uncertain. V lost 6 bases and J 4 bases, leaving 12 bases between the germline ends. Per germline, CDR1 LNHDA and CDR2 SQIVND (reference sequence). The CDR3 contains 13 residues. The CDR3 DNA sequence: TGTGCCAGTAGAGGGCCACCGAGAGAGACCCAGTACTTC. Amino acid sequence: CASRGPPRETQYF.

This clone has a single count. The J gene is TRBJ2-7, the V gene TRBV28; 8 nucleotides align to TRBD1. Germline V gives CDR1 MDHEN, CDR2 SYDVKM. The CDR3 loop spans 14 amino acids. After removal of 3 bases from V and 6 bases from J, the junction contained 7 bases not matched to a gene. The CDR3 reads CASSFGDRGGEQYF. The CDR3 DNA reads as TGTGCCAGCAGTTTCGGCGACAGGGGAGGCGAGCAGTACTTC.

Here the CDR3 reads CASSLDGTAATGELFF. The CDR3 DNA sequence: TGTGCCAGCAGCTTAGACGGGACGGCTGCTACCGGGGAGCTGTTTTTT. The gene calls are TRBV7-7 and TRBJ2-2; D may be TRBD1 or TRBD2 (5 bases each). Germline-derived CDR1 and CDR2 are SSHAT and FNYEAQ (reference sequence). V lost 1 base and J 5 bases, leaving 14 bases between the germline ends. The CDR3 extends over 16 amino acids.

The rearrangement links TRBV19 to TRBJ2-1; 10 nucleotides align to TRBD2. The V gene end was trimmed by 2 bases and the J gene end by 2 bases; junction bases not matched to a gene: 0. The length of the CDR3 is 15 residues. The V gene's germline CDR1 is LNHDA and CDR2 SQIVND (reference sequence). CDR3 sequence (DNA): TGTGCCAGTAGTATAAGCGGGAGGGCCTACAATGAGCAGTTCTTC. Amino acids: CASSISGRAYNEQFF.

The chain uses TRBV5-1 and TRBJ1-5, with D hard to call. The germline CDR1 and CDR2 sequences are SGHRS and YFSETQ. The CDR3 length is 14 residues. Trimming pared 0 bases from V and 7 bases from J, leaving 11 bases between. CDR3 sequence (DNA): TGCGCCAGCAGCTTGGATGGGGAAGGGCAGCCCCAGCATTTT. Its translation is CASSLDGEGQPQHF.

V usage is TRBV7-9 and J usage is TRBJ1-1; D gene unclear. CDR3 length: 12 residues. Germline V gene sequence: CDR1 SEHNR, CDR2 FQNEAQ (reference sequence). V shed 6 bases and J shed 7 bases, with 12 bases lying between them. The CDR3 protein is CASRPGPGEAFF. In DNA form, the CDR3 reads TGTGCCAGCAGACCTGGGCCCGGTGAAGCTTTCTTT.

This rearrangement joins TRBV6-6 to TRBJ2-7, with 8 nucleotides matching TRBD2. CDR3 length equals 14 residues. CDR1 is MNHNY, CDR2 SVGAGI, per germline (reference sequence). Trimming removed 5 bases from V and 4 bases from J; junction bases left unmatched: 7. The CDR3 loop reads CASSRGGLGYEQYF. The CDR3, as DNA: TGTGCCAGCAGTCGGGGGGGACTAGGGTACGAGCAGTACTTC.

In its sample, this clone was seen a few times. This same CDR3 is encoded by further DNA sequences in the sample. The rearrangement links TRBV28 to TRBJ2-3; D is uncertain. From germline, CDR1 is MDHEN and CDR2 SYDVKM. Deletions cut 3 bases from V and 5 bases from J, with 3 bases between. This CDR3 contains 11 residues. The CDR3 loop is CASSLRDTQYF. The CDR3 coding sequence is TGTGCCAGCAGTTTGCGAGATACGCAGTATTTT.

This chain connects TRBV5-1 to TRBJ2-2; a possible D gene is TRBD2 (6 bases). With 3 bases removed from V and 0 bases from J, the gap between germline ends came to 12 bases. The CDR3 totals 16 residues. Germline lookup yields CDR1 SGHRS and CDR2 YFSETQ. In DNA form, the CDR3 reads TGCGCCAGCAGCTCCAAGAGACTAGCGAACACCGGGGAGCTGTTTTTT. Residues: CASSSKRLANTGELFF.

This chain joins TRBV2 and TRBJ2-3; TRBD2 agrees at 7 bases. V shed 8 bases, J shed 5 bases, and the junction held 7 bases outside the gene matches. Per germline, CDR1 SNHLY and CDR2 FYNNEI. The CDR3 contains 13 residues. CDR3 nucleotides: TGTGCCAGCTCCGGGGTAGCGGGAGATACGCAGTATTTT. Protein sequence: CASSGVAGDTQYF.

As regards this clone: This same CDR3 is encoded by further DNA sequences in the sample. This chain connects TRBV25-1 to TRBJ2-7; D ambiguous. V was shortened by 3 bases and J by 2 bases, with 11 bases between the two germline ends. The V gene's germline CDR1 is MGHDK and CDR2 SYGVNS. CDR3 size: 14 residues. CDR3 sequence: CASSDPRQTYEQYF. CDR3 DNA sequence: TGTGCCAGCAGTGATCCGAGGCAGACCTACGAGCAGTACTTC.

The gene calls are TRBV10-3 and TRBJ2-7; 7 bases align to TRBD1. The CDR3 is 13 residues long. The ends lost 4 bases at V and 3 bases at J; junction bases unmatched: 3. Germline V gives CDR1 ENHRY, CDR2 SYGVKD. The CDR3 region is CAISAAGGYEQYF. The CDR3 nucleotides are TGTGCCATCAGTGCTGCAGGGGGCTACGAGCAGTACTTC.

This rearrangement joins TRBV10-1 to TRBJ2-3; D unresolved. Deletions cut 6 bases from V and 9 bases from J, with 10 bases between. The germline V gene encodes CDR1 WNHNN and CDR2 SYGVQD (reference sequence). The CDR3 loop spans 11 amino acids. CDR3 bases: TGCGCCAGCAGCCCGGGCGTGACGCAGTATTTT. It specifies CASSPGVTQYF.

The chain is built from TRBV6-1 and TRBJ2-1; tentative D call: TRBD1 (6 bases). Between the trimmed V and J ends, which lost 7 bases and 4 bases, there was a span of 14 bases. The CDR3 is made up of 14 amino acids. Germline assignment: CDR1 MNHNS and CDR2 SASEGT. CDR3 region: CASKDRSTYNEQFF. In DNA form, the CDR3 reads TGTGCCAGCAAAGACAGGTCCACATACAATGAGCAGTTCTTC.

This chain links TRBV19 with TRBJ1-5; D unclear. The ends were cut back, 6 bases at V and 4 bases at J, with 10 bases in the middle. The V gene's germline CDR1 is LNHDA and CDR2 SQIVND (reference sequence). This CDR3 region has 13 residues. The DNA of the CDR3 is TGTGCCAGTAGGTATGGGGTAAATCAGCCCCAGCATTTT. Residues: CASRYGVNQPQHF.